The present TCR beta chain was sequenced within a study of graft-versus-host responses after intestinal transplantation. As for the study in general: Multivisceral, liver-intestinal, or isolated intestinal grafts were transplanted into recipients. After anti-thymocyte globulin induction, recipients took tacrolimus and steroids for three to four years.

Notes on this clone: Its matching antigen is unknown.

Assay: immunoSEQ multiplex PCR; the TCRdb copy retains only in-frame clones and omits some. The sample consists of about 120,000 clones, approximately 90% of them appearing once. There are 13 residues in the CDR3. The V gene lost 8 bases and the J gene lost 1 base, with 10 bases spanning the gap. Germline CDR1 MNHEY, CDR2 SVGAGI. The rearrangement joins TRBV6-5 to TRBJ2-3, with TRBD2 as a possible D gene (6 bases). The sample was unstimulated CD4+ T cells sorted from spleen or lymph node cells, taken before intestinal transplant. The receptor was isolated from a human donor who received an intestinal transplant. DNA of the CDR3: TGTGCCAGCCGTTGGGGGGGCACAGATACGCAGTATTTT. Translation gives CASRWGGTDTQYF.